This entry lists 30 T cell receptor beta chains sequenced from one sample in a study of cytomegalovirus exposure and HLA in healthy donors. Primers included in the PCR were 60 Vbeta and 13 Jbeta primers. Produced via immunoSEQ multiplex PCR; TCRdb's table is partial and in-frame only. The data include around 100,000 clones; the top ten clones carry more than 3%. The specimen was PBMCs. These TCRs come from a man younger than 45 in good health and CMV-seronegative.

The V and J genes are TRBV19 and TRBJ1-5, with 10 positions matching TRBD1. The trim removed 8 bases at V and 7 bases at J, leaving 8 bases unmatched. This CDR3 has 14 residues. Germline V gene data show CDR1 as LNHDA and CDR2 as SQIVND (reference sequence). CDR3 sequence: CASETGGARQPQHF. The DNA for the CDR3 is TGTGCCAGTGAGACAGGGGGCGCCCGGCAGCCCCAGCATTTT.

The chain has TRBV30 and TRBJ1-2; 8 bases map to TRBD1. The CDR3 length is 14 residues. The germline CDR1 and CDR2 sequences are GTSNPN and SVGIG (reference sequence). The V segment lost 4 bases and the J segment 9 bases; nucleotides outside the gene matches: 13. CDR3 DNA: TGTGCCTGGAAATCTAAGCCGGACAGGGAGAGCTACACCTTC. It codes for CAWKSKPDRESYTF.

The chain combines TRBV30 with TRBJ1-2; 7 bases line up with TRBD1. CDR3 length: 14 residues. CDR1 and CDR2 from the germline V gene are GTSNPN and SVGIG (reference sequence). J gave up 7 bases and V 0 bases, and 8 bases lay outside the gene matches. The chain's CDR3 is CAWSVQGAGGGYTF. CDR3 bases: TGTGCCTGGAGTGTACAAGGGGCAGGGGGTGGCTACACCTTC.

This chain links TRBV7-9 with TRBJ1-4, with unresolved D. Germline V gene sequence: CDR1 SEHNR, CDR2 FQNEAQ (reference sequence). CDR3 size: 14 residues. Trimming stripped 7 bases from V and 2 bases from J, with 11 bases between. The CDR3 sequence is CASNPAGTNEKLFF. In DNA form, the CDR3 reads TGTGCCAGCAACCCTGCGGGGACTAATGAAAAACTGTTTTTT.

A note on this clone: This CDR3 is also generated by other DNA sequences in the sample. The chain recombines TRBV2 with TRBJ1-4; D perhaps matches TRBD1 (6 bases). Germline assignment: CDR1 SNHLY and CDR2 FYNNEI. The CDR3 loop spans 15 amino acids. Deletions cut 5 bases from V and 0 bases from J, with 10 bases between. CDR3 protein: CASSLGHTTNEKLFF. The CDR3 DNA reads TGTGCCAGCAGTTTGGGACATACAACTAATGAAAAACTGTTTTTT.

V and J are TRBV12-5 and TRBJ2-6; 7 bases match TRBD1. J lost 0 bases, V lost 1 base, and 0 bases had no gene match. Germline assignment: CDR1 LGHNT and CDR2 FRNRAP. The CDR3 extends over 16 amino acids. The DNA of the CDR3 is TGTGCTAGTGGTTTGGGGGACAGCTCTGGGGCCAACGTCCTGACTTTC. Amino acids: CASGLGDSSGANVLTF.

The genes are TRBV6-1 and TRBJ1-1; D is uncertain. Germline-derived CDR1 and CDR2 are MNHNS and SASEGT. The CDR3 contains 13 residues. V lost 5 bases to trimming and J lost 5 bases, with 12 bases between them. In DNA, the CDR3 is TGTGCCAGCAGTTATTACCGGGAAACTGAAGCTTTCTTT. Amino acid sequence: CASSYYRETEAFF.

J is TRBJ2-7 and V is TRBV18, with TRBD1 matching over 7 bases. Germline loops: CDR1 KGHSH, CDR2 LQKENI. CDR3 length: 18 residues. J gave up 2 bases and V 3 bases, and 16 bases lay outside the gene matches. The CDR3 bases are TGTGCCAGCTCACCGGATGCGATCGGGACAGCCGGAACCTACGAGCAGTACTTC. Amino acids: CASSPDAIGTAGTYEQYF.

V gene TRBV10-3 combines with J gene TRBJ2-1; 7 bases align to TRBD2. The CDR3 runs to 13 residues. CDR1 and CDR2 (germline): ENHRY, SYGVKD. V was pared by 4 bases and J by 6 bases, with 3 bases of the junction left unmatched. CDR3 sequence (DNA): TGTGCCATCAGTGGGGGGGGTTTCAATGAGCAGTTCTTC. Translation gives CAISGGGFNEQFF.

V is TRBV10-3 and J is TRBJ1-1; the D gene is possibly TRBD1 (5 bases). The length of the CDR3 is 14 residues. The V gene's germline CDR1 is ENHRY and CDR2 SYGVKD. CDR3 sequence (DNA): TGTGCTTCCTCAGGGCGAGCAGAGACCACTGAAGCTTTCTTT. Translation gives CASSGRAETTEAFF.

This chain joins TRBV10-3 and TRBJ1-4, with 7 bases fitting TRBD1. The CDR3 spans 14 residues. Germline loops: CDR1 ENHRY, CDR2 SYGVKD. V lost 6 bases to trimming and J lost 6 bases; unmatched junction nucleotides: 7. The CDR3 is CAISEGGTDEKLFF. In DNA, the CDR3 is TGTGCCATCAGCGAGGGAGGGACAGATGAAAAACTGTTTTTT.

The genes are TRBV19 and TRBJ2-3; TRBD1 agrees at 8 bases. V gave up 0 bases and J gave up 2 bases; unmatched junction bases: 10. The CDR3 extends over 18 amino acids. The V gene's germline CDR1 is LNHDA and CDR2 SQIVND (reference sequence). The CDR3 nucleotides read TGTGCCAGTAGTATAGAGCTGGGACAGGCGATTTTCACAGATACGCAGTATTTT. This sequence encodes CASSIELGQAIFTDTQYF.

V usage is TRBV18 and J usage is TRBJ1-2, with 8 bases matching TRBD1. With 3 bases clipped from V and 6 bases from J, the junction kept 6 bases outside the gene matches. This CDR3 has 14 residues. The V gene's germline CDR1 is KGHSH and CDR2 LQKENI. CDR3 coding DNA: TGTGCCAGCTCACCGACAGGGGCAGAAGATGGCTACACCTTC. Its translation is CASSPTGAEDGYTF.

This chain uses TRBV11-1 with TRBJ1-6; TRBD1 might be the D (5 bases). The CDR3 has 14 residues. The V end was cut by 1 base, the J end by 6 bases, with 7 bases between. The germline gives CDR1 SGHAT, CDR2 FQDESV (reference sequence). As DNA, the CDR3 is TGTGCCAGCAGCTTAGGACAGACTAATTCACCCCTCCACTTT. It is translated as CASSLGQTNSPLHF.

V usage is TRBV9 and J usage is TRBJ2-5, with 13 bases lining up with TRBD2. With V trimmed by 2 bases and J by 4 bases, 2 bases remained unmatched. The CDR3 totals 15 residues. Per germline, CDR1 SGDLS and CDR2 YYNGEE. Here the CDR3 DNA reads TGTGCCAGCAGCGTGACTAGCGGGGGGCGAGAGACCCAGTACTTC. Translation gives CASSVTSGGRETQYF.

CDR3 sequence reads: CASSDRDFQGRQYF. In nucleotides, the CDR3 is TGTGCCAGCAGCGACAGGGACTTCCAGGGTAGACAGTACTTC. The V and J genes are TRBV7-2 and TRBJ2-5; maybe TRBD1 (7 bases). The CDR3 spans 14 residues. Germline loops: CDR1 SGHTA, CDR2 FQGNSA. V was cut by 5 bases and J by 11 bases, with 21 bases left in between.

The chain couples TRBV14 to TRBJ1-6; possibly TRBD1 for D (5 bases). V lost 0 bases and J 8 bases, leaving 14 bases between the germline ends. This CDR3 has 16 amino acids. The germline V gene has CDR1 SGHDN and CDR2 FVKESK. This chain's CDR3 is CASSQDRGVLDSPLHF. In DNA, the CDR3 is TGTGCCAGCAGCCAAGATCGGGGGGTACTAGATTCACCCCTCCACTTT.

The chain recombines TRBV7-9 with TRBJ2-5, with D unclear. CDR1 is SEHNR, CDR2 FQNEAQ, per germline (reference sequence). V was trimmed by 1 base and J by 1 base, leaving 7 bases between them. There are 14 residues in the CDR3. CDR3 nucleotides: TGTGCCAGCAGCTTAGGGCAGATCCAAGAGACCCAGTACTTC. This translates into CASSLGQIQETQYF.

The rearrangement uses TRBV5-6 and TRBJ2-1; perhaps TRBD1 as D (6 bases). Trimming took off 0 bases at V and 3 bases at J, with 16 bases between the two ends. The CDR3 contains 17 residues. CDR1 is SGHDT, CDR2 YYEEEE, per germline. Here the CDR3 reads CASSLVGRDTDYNEQFF. In nucleotides, the CDR3 is TGTGCCAGCAGCTTGGTCGGTCGGGACACCGACTACAATGAGCAGTTCTTC.

The chain has TRBV5-1 and TRBJ2-3; TRBD2 matches at 7 bases. The length of the CDR3 is 18 residues. Trimming removed 0 bases from V and 1 base from J; junction bases left unmatched: 11. Germline V CDR1 and CDR2: SGHRS, YFSETQ. The CDR3 coding sequence is TGCGCCAGCAGCTTGGGCCCCAGGAGCGGGGTGGGCACAGATACGCAGTATTTT. This translates into CASSLGPRSGVGTDTQYF.

This chain links TRBV6-1 with TRBJ1-5; TRBD1 might be the D (5 bases). CDR1 and CDR2 from the germline V gene are MNHNS and SASEGT. V lost 1 base to trimming and J lost 1 base, with 11 bases between them. CDR3 size: 16 residues. In nucleotides, the CDR3 is TGTGCCAGCAGTGAAGGGGCCCGGGGGAGCAATCAGCCCCAGCATTTT. Protein sequence: CASSEGARGSNQPQHF.

The V call is TRBV7-9, the J call TRBJ1-4; 9 bases map to TRBD1. With 5 bases clipped from V and 7 bases from J, the junction kept 5 bases outside the gene matches. Germline V gene data show CDR1 as SEHNR and CDR2 as FQNEAQ (reference sequence). The CDR3 has 14 residues. For the CDR3, the DNA is TGTGCCAGCAGCGGGGACAGGGAGGGTGAAAAACTGTTTTTT. This sequence encodes CASSGDREGEKLFF. Complete variable domain (other parts from reference TRBV7-9 and TRBJ1-4): DTGVSQNPRHKITKRGQNVTFRCDPISEHNRLYWYRQTLGQGPEFLTYFQNEAQLEKSRLLSDRFSAERPKGSFSTLEIQRTEQGDSAMYLCASSGDREGEKLFFGSGTQLSVL.

CDR3 region: CASSAPGQGFYEQYF. CDR3 sequence (DNA): TGCGCCAGCAGCGCACCGGGACAGGGATTTTACGAGCAGTACTTC. The chain is built from TRBV5-1 and TRBJ2-7; TRBD1 aligns across 9 bases. CDR3 size: 15 residues. J lost 4 bases, V lost 4 bases, and 9 bases had no gene match. CDR1 is SGHRS and CDR2 is YFSETQ in the germline V gene.

Details on this clone: One end of the junction fails to match germline, which may point to a read error. The rearrangement links TRBV7-2 to TRBJ2-5; D possibly corresponds to TRBD2 (5 bases). Germline V CDR1 and CDR2: SGHTA, FQGNSA. The CDR3 sequence is 12 residues long. The CDR3 reads CAGSLQRETQYF. DNA of the CDR3: TGTGCCGGCAGCTTACAGCGGGAGACCCAGTACTTC.

The gene calls are TRBV6-5 and TRBJ1-1; 7 bases fit TRBD1. Germline CDR1 is MNHEY and CDR2 is SVGAGI. This CDR3 has 14 amino acids. V dropped 5 bases and J dropped 4; count of bases not matched to a gene: 7. CDR3 region: CASSRNRGATEAFF. CDR3 nucleotide sequence: TGTGCCAGCAGTAGAAACAGGGGCGCCACTGAAGCTTTCTTT.

J is TRBJ1-4 and V is TRBV11-2, with D perhaps matching TRBD1 (6 bases). The CDR3 runs 15 residues. Germline CDR1 and CDR2: SGHAT and FQNNGV. Trimming took off 4 bases at V and 6 bases at J, with 15 bases between the two ends. This CDR3 reads CASSSTGRGDEKLFF. The CDR3 coding sequence is TGTGCCAGCAGCTCGACCGGCAGGGGTGATGAAAAACTGTTTTTT.

The chain recombines TRBV10-3 with TRBJ2-5, with TRBD2 matching over 9 bases. Germline-derived CDR1 and CDR2 are ENHRY and SYGVKD. Trimming cost V 0 bases and J 2 bases; bases outside gene matches: 19. The CDR3 has 21 amino acids. CDR3 DNA: TGTGCCATCAGTGAGTCCCTAAGGTCGCGGCTAGCGGGGAATCAACAAGAGACCCAGTACTTC. This gives the protein CAISESLRSRLAGNQQETQYF.

J is TRBJ2-6 and V is TRBV30; a weak D match, TRBD2 (6 bases). V was clipped by 3 bases and J by 4 bases, with 10 bases between them. Germline V gene sequence: CDR1 GTSNPN, CDR2 SVGIG (reference sequence). The CDR3 runs to 14 residues. The CDR3 nucleotides read TGTGCCTGGAGCTCGGGGGAGGGGGCCAACGTCCTGACTTTC. Its protein product is CAWSSGEGANVLTF.

V is TRBV7-9 and J is TRBJ1-1, with unresolved D. V dropped 2 bases and J dropped 5 bases, with 9 bases sitting between them. Germline V lookup: CDR1 SEHNR, CDR2 FQNEAQ (reference sequence). This CDR3 contains 13 residues. The CDR3 loop is CASSLNSQTEAFF. CDR3 nucleotides: TGTGCCAGCAGCTTAAACAGCCAGACTGAAGCTTTCTTT.

V is TRBV11-2 and J is TRBJ2-1, with D possibly being TRBD2 (7 bases). This CDR3 has 15 amino acids. CDR1 is SGHAT and CDR2 is FQNNGV in the germline V gene. Trimming pared 2 bases from V and 4 bases from J, leaving 12 bases between. In DNA, the CDR3 is TGTGCCAGCAGCTTATCACGGGGGGCATACAATGAGCAGTTCTTC. This gives the protein CASSLSRGAYNEQFF.